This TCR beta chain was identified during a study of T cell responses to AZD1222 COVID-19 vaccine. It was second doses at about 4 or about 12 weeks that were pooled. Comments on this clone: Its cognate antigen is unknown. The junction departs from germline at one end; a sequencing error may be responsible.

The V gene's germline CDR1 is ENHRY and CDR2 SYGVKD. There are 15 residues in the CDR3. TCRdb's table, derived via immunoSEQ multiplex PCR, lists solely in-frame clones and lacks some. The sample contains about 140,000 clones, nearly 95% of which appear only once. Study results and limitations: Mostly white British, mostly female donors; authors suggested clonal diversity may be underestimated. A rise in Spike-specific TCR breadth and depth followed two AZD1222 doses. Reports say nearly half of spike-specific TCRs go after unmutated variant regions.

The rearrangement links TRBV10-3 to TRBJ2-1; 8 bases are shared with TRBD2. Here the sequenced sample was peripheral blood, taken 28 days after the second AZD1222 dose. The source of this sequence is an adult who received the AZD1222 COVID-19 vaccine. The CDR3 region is CALSTGTRSFNEQFF. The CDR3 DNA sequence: TGTGCCCTCTCAACCGGGACTAGATCCTTCAATGAGCAGTTCTTC.